The T cell receptor (beta chain) described here comes from a study of T-cell reconstitution after alpha-beta-depleted transplantation in children. Whole-study results and caveats: Several hundred rapidly expanded clones from non-depleted graft cells reportedly supplied alpha-beta T cells about two months post-transplant. The high TCRbeta diversity at day 60 in some patients came from surviving recipient T cells and thymic progenitors. T-cell counts and diversity were attributed mostly to newly produced T cells one year after transplant.

This clonotype was found many times. Its cognate antigen is unknown. V was cut by 5 bases and J by 5 bases, with 13 bases left in between. Germline CDR1 is MNHEY and CDR2 is SMNVEV (reference sequence). This CDR3 contains 14 residues. Construction of the TCRbeta library involved unique molecular identifiers. TCRdb itself ran the PCR reads through MiXCR, one entry per CDR3 protein. The sample contains a few hundred thousand distinct CDR3 sequences, around 7.1% of which appear only once. This chain connects TRBV27 to TRBJ2-1; possibly TRBD1 for D (5 bases). Sequenced material: peripheral blood, taken 360 days after TCRalphabeta/CD19-depleted stem cell transplant. The TCR was taken from a female patient aged 2-15 years who had a stem cell transplant for Fanconi anemia, so the T cells may come from the graft donor. CDR3 amino acids: CASSDWGRHNEQFF. The CDR3 DNA reads as TGTGCCAGCAGTGACTGGGGCAGACACAATGAGCAGTTCTTC.